Described below is a single TCR beta chain sequence and its context. This clone was seen a single time. Its antigen remains undetermined. No much larger clonotype is one base removed from it; base qualities were not supplied. The CDR3, cysteine through phenylalanine, is 16 amino acids long. Of all the DNA, just the CDR3 is kept, 48 bases in frame from base 1. V was cut back by 1 base and J by 2 bases, leaving a gap of 12 bases between them. CDR1 and CDR2 (LNHNV, YYDKDF) derive from the germline V gene (reference sequence). The data belong to a study of preoperative IRX-2 immunotherapy in early breast cancer (dated by TCRdb to the late 2010s). The method was the immunoSEQ multiplex PCR assay. In its TCRdb copy, this immuneACCESS table keeps in-frame sequences only and misses some clones. Where compared with another copy, unresolved V genes explain less than half of these, and the others have no known cause. This sample holds approximately 34,000 clones; 90% to 95% were observed only once. Jointly, the top ten make up approximately 6.5% of the sample.

What the treatment or condition label conveys for this sample: preoperative locoregional IRX-2 cytokine immunotherapy. The samples were obtained from a phase Ib study that tested preoperative, locoregional IRX-2 cytokine immunotherapy designed to prime immune responses. Before surgery, IRX-2 was given to the donors, who were patients with early-stage breast cancer. This specimen was collected from a patient treated with IRX-2 immunotherapy. The receptor was derived from a human donor with breast cancer. In this chain, TRBV15 is recombined with TRBJ2-1; the D gene assignment is ambiguous. CDR3 sequence: CATSRAGIRTYNEQFF. The bases are TGTGCCACCAGCAGAGCCGGAATACGCACCTACAATGAGCAGTTCTTC.